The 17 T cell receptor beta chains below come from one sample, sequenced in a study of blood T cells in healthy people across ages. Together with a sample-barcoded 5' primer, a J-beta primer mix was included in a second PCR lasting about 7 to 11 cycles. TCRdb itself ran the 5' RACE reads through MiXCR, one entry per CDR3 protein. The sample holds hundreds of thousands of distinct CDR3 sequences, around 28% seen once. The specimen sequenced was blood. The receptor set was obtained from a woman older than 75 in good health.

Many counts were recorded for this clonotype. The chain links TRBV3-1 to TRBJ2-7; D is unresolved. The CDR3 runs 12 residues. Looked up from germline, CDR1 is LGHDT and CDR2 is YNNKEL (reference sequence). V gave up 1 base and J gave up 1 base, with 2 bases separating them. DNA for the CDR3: TGTGCCAGCAGCCAAGGTTCCTACGAGCAGTACTTC. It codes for CASSQGSYEQYF.

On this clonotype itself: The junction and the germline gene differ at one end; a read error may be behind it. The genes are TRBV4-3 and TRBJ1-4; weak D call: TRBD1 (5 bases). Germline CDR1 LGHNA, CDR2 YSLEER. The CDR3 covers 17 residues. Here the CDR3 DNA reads TGCGCCAGCAGCCAAGATCAGCCGGGTGGGGGTCGAGAAAAACGGTTTTTT. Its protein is CASSQDQPGGGREKRFF.

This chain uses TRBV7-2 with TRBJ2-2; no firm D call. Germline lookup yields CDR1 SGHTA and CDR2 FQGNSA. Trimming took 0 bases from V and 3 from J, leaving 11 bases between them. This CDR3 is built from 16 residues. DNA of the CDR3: TGTGCCAGCAGCTTAGCCCTAGGAGCTTACACCGGGGAGCTGTTTTTT. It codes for CASSLALGAYTGELFF. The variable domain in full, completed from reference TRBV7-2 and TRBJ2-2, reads GAGVSQSPSNKVTEKGKDVELRCDPISGHTALYWYRQSLGQGLEFLIYFQGNSAPDKSGLPSDRFSAERTGGSVSTLTIQRTQQEDSAVYLCASSLALGAYTGELFFGEGSRLTVL.

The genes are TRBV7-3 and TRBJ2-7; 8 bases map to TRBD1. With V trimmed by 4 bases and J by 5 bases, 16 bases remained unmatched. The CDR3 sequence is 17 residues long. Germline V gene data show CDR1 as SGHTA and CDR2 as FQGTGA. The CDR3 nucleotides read TGTGCCAGCAGCTCAGGGGGCCCCGGGATATTAAGCAACGAGCAGTACTTC. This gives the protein CASSSGGPGILSNEQYF.

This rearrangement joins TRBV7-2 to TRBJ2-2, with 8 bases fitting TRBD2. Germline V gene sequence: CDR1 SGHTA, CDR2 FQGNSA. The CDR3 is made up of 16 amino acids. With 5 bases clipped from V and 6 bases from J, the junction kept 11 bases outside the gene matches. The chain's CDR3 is CASSARPGGASGELFF. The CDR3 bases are TGTGCCAGCAGCGCCCGACCCGGGGGGGCCTCCGGGGAGCTGTTTTTT.

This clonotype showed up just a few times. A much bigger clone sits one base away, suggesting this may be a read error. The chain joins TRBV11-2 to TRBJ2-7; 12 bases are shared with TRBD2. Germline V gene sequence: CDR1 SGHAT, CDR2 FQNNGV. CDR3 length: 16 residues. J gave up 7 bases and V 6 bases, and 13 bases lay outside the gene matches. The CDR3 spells CASRALAGGPYNEQYF. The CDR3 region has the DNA TGTGCCAGCAGAGCCCTAGCGGGGGGGCCCTACAATGAGCAGTACTTC. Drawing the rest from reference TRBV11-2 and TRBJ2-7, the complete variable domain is EAGVAQSPRYKIIEKRQSVAFWCNPISGHATLYWYQQILGQGPKLLIQFQNNGVVDDSQLPKDRFSAERLKGVDSTLKIQPAKLEDSAVYLCASRALAGGPYNEQYFGPGTRLTVT.

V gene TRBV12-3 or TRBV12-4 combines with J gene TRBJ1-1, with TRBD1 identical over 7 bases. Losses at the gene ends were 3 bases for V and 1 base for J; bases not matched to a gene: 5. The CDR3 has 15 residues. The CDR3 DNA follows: TGTGCCAGCAGTTTTGGTGCAGGGGGGAACACTGAAGCTTTCTTT. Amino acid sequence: CASSFGAGGNTEAFF.

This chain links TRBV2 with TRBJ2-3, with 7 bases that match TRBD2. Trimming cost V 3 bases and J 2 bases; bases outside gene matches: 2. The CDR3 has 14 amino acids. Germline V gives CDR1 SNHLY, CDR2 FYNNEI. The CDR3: CASSETSHTDTQYF. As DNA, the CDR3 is TGTGCCAGCAGTGAGACTAGCCACACAGATACGCAGTATTTT.

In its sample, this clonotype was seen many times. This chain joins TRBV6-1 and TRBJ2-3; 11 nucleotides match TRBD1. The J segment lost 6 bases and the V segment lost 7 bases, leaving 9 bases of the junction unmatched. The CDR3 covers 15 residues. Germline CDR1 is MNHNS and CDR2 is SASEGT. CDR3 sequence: CASILRDRGTDTQYF. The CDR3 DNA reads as TGTGCCAGCATACTCCGGGACAGGGGGACGGATACGCAGTATTTT.

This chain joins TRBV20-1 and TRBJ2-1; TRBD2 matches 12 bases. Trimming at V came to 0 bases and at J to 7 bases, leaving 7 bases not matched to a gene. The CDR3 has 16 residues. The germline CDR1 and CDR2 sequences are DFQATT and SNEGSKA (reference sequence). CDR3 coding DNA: TGCAGTGCTAGAGAGATACTAGCGGGGGGAGGGAATGAGCAGTTCTTC. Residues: CSAREILAGGGNEQFF.

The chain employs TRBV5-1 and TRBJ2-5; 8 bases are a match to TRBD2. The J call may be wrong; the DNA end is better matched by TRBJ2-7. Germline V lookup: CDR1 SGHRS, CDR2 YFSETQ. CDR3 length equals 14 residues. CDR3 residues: CASSQRSGGFEQYF. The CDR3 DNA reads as TGCGCCAGCAGCCAGCGCTCGGGAGGGTTCGAGCAGTACTTC.

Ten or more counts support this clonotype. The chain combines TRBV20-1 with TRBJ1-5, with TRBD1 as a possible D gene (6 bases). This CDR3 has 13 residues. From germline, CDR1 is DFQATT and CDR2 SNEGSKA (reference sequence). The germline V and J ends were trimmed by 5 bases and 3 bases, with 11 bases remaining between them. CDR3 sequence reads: CSALQGSNQPQHF. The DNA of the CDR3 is TGCAGTGCTTTACAGGGTTCCAATCAGCCCCAGCATTTT.

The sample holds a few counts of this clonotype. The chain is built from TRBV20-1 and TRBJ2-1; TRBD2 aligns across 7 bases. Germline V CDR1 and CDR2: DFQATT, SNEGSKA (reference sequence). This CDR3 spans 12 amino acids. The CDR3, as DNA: TGCAGGGGGGGGAGACGGGGGGATGAGCAGTTCTTC. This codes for CRGGRRGDEQFF.

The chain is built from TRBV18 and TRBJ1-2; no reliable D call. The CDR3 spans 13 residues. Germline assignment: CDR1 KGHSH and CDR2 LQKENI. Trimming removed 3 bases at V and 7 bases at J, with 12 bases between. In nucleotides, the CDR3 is TGTGCCAGCTCACCCGAGAGGAGGGTTGGCTACACCTTC. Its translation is CASSPERRVGYTF.

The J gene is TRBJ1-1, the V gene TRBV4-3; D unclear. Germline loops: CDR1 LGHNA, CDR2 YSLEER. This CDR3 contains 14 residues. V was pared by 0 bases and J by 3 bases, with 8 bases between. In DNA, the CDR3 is TGCGCCAGCAGCCAAGAGGGCTGGGACACTGAAGCTTTCTTT. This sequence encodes CASSQEGWDTEAFF.

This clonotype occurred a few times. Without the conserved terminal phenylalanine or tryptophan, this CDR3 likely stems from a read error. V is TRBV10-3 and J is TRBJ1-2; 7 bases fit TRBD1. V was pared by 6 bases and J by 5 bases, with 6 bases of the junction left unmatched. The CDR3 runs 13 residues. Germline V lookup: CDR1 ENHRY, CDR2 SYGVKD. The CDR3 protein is CAIRPGQSYGYTL. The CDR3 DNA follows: TGTGCCATCAGACCGGGACAGAGTTATGGCTACACCCTC.

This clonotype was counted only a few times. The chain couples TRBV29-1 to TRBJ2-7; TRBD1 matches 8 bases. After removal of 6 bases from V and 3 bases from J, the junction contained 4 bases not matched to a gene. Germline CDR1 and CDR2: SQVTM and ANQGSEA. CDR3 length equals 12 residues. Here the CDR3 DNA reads TGCAGCGTGAGGGGGACAGGCTACGAGCAGTACTTC. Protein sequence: CSVRGTGYEQYF.